This record looks at one T cell receptor (beta chain) sequence and its context. Under the authors' procedure: Reference gene primer amplification in the assay estimated nucleated cell counts. TCRdb's copy holds only in-frame clones and misses some; the assay was immunoSEQ multiplex PCR. V and J calls and clone size come straight from that table; D and trimming were deduced from the DNA. The sample holds about 180,000 clones, roughly 80% seen once. This entry is derived from a study of blood T cell repertoires in COVID-19. On the study more broadly: Sites across the United States, Italy and Spain contributed samples from acute and convalescent COVID-19. In each case, the material was cDNA or gDNA derived from T cells, B-cell-depleted T cells, or PBMCs.

From germline, CDR1 is SNHLY and CDR2 FYNNEI. Trimming removed 3 bases from V and 7 bases from J; junction bases left unmatched: 6. CDR3 length equals 14 residues. The V call is TRBV2, the J call TRBJ1-5; 7 bases map to TRBD1. The sequence came from a woman aged 40 to 50 with acute COVID-19. Material: PBMCs or T cells enriched from blood (not recorded which). CDR3 residues: CASSDLTGVQPQHF. CDR3 sequence (DNA): TGTGCCAGCAGTGACCTAACAGGGGTACAGCCCCAGCATTTT.